These 4 T cell receptor beta chains share one sample of origin, sequenced in a study of T cells after yellow fever vaccination. In TCRdb, the 5' RACE reads were re-called with MiXCR into one record per CDR3 protein. The table includes a few hundred thousand distinct CDR3 sequences, around 4% detected once. The sample consisted of PBMCs, taken on the day of the yellow fever booster vaccination. The receptor set was obtained from a man younger than 35 who received the YFV17D yellow fever vaccine.

This clonotype was seen repeatedly, ten times or more. This chain uses TRBV3-1 with TRBJ2-4, with D hard to call. The CDR3 loop spans 17 amino acids. The germline V gene has CDR1 LGHDT and CDR2 YNNKEL (reference sequence). V lost 0 bases and J lost 0, with 12 bases in between. CDR3 in amino acids: CASSQDRPWVAKNIQYF. CDR3 coding DNA: TGTGCCAGCAGCCAAGATCGACCCTGGGTAGCCAAAAACATTCAGTACTTC.

This clonotype was recorded many times. The V gene is TRBV7-3, the J gene TRBJ2-2, with D perhaps matching TRBD2 (5 bases). The V and J ends lost 6 bases and 0 bases respectively, with 11 bases between them. Per germline, CDR1 SGHTA and CDR2 FQGTGA. The CDR3 is made up of 15 amino acids. The CDR3 loop reads CASSQRTANTGELFF. CDR3 nucleotides: TGTGCCAGCAGTCAGCGGACTGCGAACACCGGGGAGCTGTTTTTT.

The rearrangement links TRBV4-2 to TRBJ2-7, with D unclear. Germline values: CDR1 LGHNA, CDR2 YNFKEQ. The CDR3 is made up of 13 amino acids. V was cut by 0 bases and J by 5 bases, with 8 bases left in between. CDR3 DNA: TGTGCCAGCAGCCAAGATCTAGGCAACGAGCAGTACTTC. Translating gives CASSQDLGNEQYF.

V and J are TRBV3-1 and TRBJ2-5; 8 bases match TRBD2. The CDR3 runs 15 residues. The trim removed 5 bases at V and 1 base at J, leaving 6 bases unmatched. Per the germline V gene, CDR1 is LGHDT and CDR2 is YNNKEL (reference sequence). Here the CDR3 reads CASSSSGGRQETQYF. The CDR3 DNA is TGTGCCAGCAGCTCCAGCGGGGGCCGCCAAGAGACCCAGTACTTC.